The 6 T cell receptor beta chains below come from one sample, sequenced in a study of OX40 agonist ivuxolimab in advanced cancers. TCRdb keeps only in-frame clones here, not all; method: immunoSEQ multiplex PCR. The sample has roughly 80,000 clones, about 94% seen once; the top ten hold around 5.9%. This sample comprised CD4+ or CD8+ T cells sorted from blood, obtained in a trial of the OX40 agonist ivuxolimab. The receptors were gathered from an adult with an advanced solid tumor such as melanoma, head and neck, liver or kidney cancer.

V is TRBV27 and J is TRBJ2-7, with D perhaps matching TRBD1 (5 bases). There are 13 residues in the CDR3. The V end lost 6 bases, the J end lost 6 bases, and 15 bases lay between the germline ends. Per the germline V gene, CDR1 is MNHEY and CDR2 is SMNVEV (reference sequence). The CDR3: CASRGETPLEQYF. Here the CDR3 DNA reads TGTGCCAGCAGAGGGGAAACACCCCTCGAGCAGTACTTC.

The chain couples TRBV6-5 to TRBJ2-1, with TRBD2 matching 9 bases. CDR1 and CDR2 (germline): MNHEY, SVGAGI. Trimming removed 3 bases from V and 12 bases from J; junction bases left unmatched: 9. CDR3 length equals 14 residues. The DNA for the CDR3 is TGTGCCAGCAGTTATTCGGCGGGGGGGCAGGTGCAGTTCTTC. Encoded protein: CASSYSAGGQVQFF.

Here the CDR3 DNA reads TGTGCCAGCAGTGTACCTAGCTCCTACAATGAGCAGTTCTTC. Amino acids: CASSVPSSYNEQFF. The rearrangement links TRBV6-1 to TRBJ2-1; no clear D gene. The CDR3 is 14 amino acids. The ends were cut back, 4 bases at V and 0 bases at J, with 7 bases in the middle. Germline lookup yields CDR1 MNHNS and CDR2 SASEGT.

The chain employs TRBV30 and TRBJ2-1, with 8 positions matching TRBD2. The CDR3 is 15 amino acids. J lost 4 bases, V lost 0 bases, and 5 bases had no gene match. Germline V gene data show CDR1 as GTSNPN and CDR2 as SVGIG (reference sequence). CDR3 nucleotides: TGTGCCTGGAGTGTAAGCGGGAGCGCATACAATGAGCAGTTCTTC. Translation gives CAWSVSGSAYNEQFF. The entire variable domain, with the rest obtained from reference TRBV30 and TRBJ2-1, is as follows: SQTIHQWPATLVQPVGSPLSLECTVEGTSNPNLYWYRQAAGRGLQLLFYSVGIGQISSEVPQNLSASRPQDRQFILSSKKLLLSDSGFYLCAWSVSGSAYNEQFFGPGTRLTVL.

This clone was picked up one time. CDR3 residues: CASSYTGTGASDTEAFF. CDR3 in DNA: TGTGCCAGCAGTTATACCGGGACAGGGGCCTCGGACACTGAAGCTTTCTTT. The V gene is TRBV27, the J gene TRBJ1-1, with 10 bases that match TRBD1. Per germline, CDR1 MNHEY and CDR2 SMNVEV (reference sequence). Germline trimming cut 4 bases from V and 3 bases from J; bases unmatched to any gene: 11. The CDR3 spans 17 residues.

The chain recombines TRBV28 with TRBJ1-5; tentative D call: TRBD1 (5 bases). V lost 6 bases, J lost 3 bases, and 12 bases lay in between. CDR3 size: 14 residues. Germline CDR1 reads MDHEN; CDR2 reads SYDVKM. CDR3 in amino acids: CASRPDRNNQPQHF. As DNA, the CDR3 is TGTGCCAGCAGGCCCGACAGAAACAATCAGCCCCAGCATTTT.